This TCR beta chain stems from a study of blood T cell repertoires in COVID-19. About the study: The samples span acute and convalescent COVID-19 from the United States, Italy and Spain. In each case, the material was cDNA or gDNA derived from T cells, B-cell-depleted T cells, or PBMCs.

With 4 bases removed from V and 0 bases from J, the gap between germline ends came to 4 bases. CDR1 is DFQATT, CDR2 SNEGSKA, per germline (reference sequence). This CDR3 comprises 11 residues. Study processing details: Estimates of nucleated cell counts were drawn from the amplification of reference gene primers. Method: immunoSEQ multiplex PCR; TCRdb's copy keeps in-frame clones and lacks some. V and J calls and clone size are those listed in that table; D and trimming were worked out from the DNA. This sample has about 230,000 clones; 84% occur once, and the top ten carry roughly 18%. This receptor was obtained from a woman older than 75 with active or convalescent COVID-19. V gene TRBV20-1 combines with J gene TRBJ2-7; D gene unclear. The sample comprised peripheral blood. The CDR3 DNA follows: TGCAGTGCTACCTACTCCTACGAGCAGTACTTC. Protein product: CSATYSYEQYF.